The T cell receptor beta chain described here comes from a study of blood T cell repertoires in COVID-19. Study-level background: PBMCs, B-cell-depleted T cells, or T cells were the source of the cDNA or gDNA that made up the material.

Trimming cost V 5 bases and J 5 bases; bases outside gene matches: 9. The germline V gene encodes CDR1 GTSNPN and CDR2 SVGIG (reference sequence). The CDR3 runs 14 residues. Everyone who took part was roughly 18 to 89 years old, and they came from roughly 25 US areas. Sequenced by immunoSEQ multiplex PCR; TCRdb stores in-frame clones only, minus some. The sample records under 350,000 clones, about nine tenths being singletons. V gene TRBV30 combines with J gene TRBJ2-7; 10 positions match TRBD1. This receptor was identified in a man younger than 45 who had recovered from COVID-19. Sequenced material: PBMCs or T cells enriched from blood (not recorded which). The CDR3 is CAWARQGAYDEQYF. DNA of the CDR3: TGTGCCTGGGCCCGACAGGGGGCTTACGACGAGCAGTACTTC.